Each of the 8 T cell receptor beta chains below was sequenced from the same sample in a study of type 1 and type 2 diabetes patients. The PCR template was genomic DNA. The TCR beta CDR3 region was amplified using 30 forward and 13 reverse primers. TCRdb re-derived calls from the multiplex PCR reads in MiXCR, one entry per CDR3 protein. The table includes 270,000 or so distinct CDR3 sequences, approximately 50% detected once. The sample consisted of peripheral blood mononuclear cells (PBMCs). Every receptor here comes from a young man with type 2 diabetes.

V usage is TRBV20-1 and J usage is TRBJ2-2, with TRBD2 as a possible D gene (7 bases). Trimming took off 0 bases at V and 2 bases at J, with 13 bases between the two ends. CDR1 is DFQATT and CDR2 is SNEGSKA in the germline V gene (reference sequence). The CDR3 contains 16 residues. CDR3 residues: CSARETRGTNTGELFF. CDR3 nucleotide sequence: TGCAGTGCTAGAGAGACGCGGGGGACAAACACCGGGGAGCTGTTTTTT.

V gene TRBV6-6 combines with J gene TRBJ2-5; TRBD2 is a possible D gene (5 bases). The DNA end is a closer match to TRBJ2-7, so the J assignment may be wrong. The V gene's germline CDR1 is MNHNY and CDR2 SVGAGI (reference sequence). The CDR3 is 16 residues long. Written as DNA, the CDR3 is TGTGCCAGCAGCCGACCGTCGCGGGCGTCTACCTACGAGCAGTACTTC. Its protein product is CASSRPSRASTYEQYF.

The sample holds a few counts of this clonotype. The chain has TRBV19 and TRBJ1-2, with a possible D match to TRBD1 (6 bases). Germline V lookup: CDR1 LNHDA, CDR2 SQIVND (reference sequence). Trimming took 5 bases from V and 0 from J, leaving 13 bases between them. The CDR3 runs 15 residues. The CDR3 DNA follows: TGTGCCAGTAGTCTTCGGACAGTATCTAACTATGGCTACACCTTC. It is translated as CASSLRTVSNYGYTF.

V is TRBV15 and J is TRBJ2-3; D unresolved. The germline CDR1 and CDR2 sequences are LNHNV and YYDKDF (reference sequence). Deletions cut 2 bases from V and 4 bases from J, with 13 bases between. The CDR3 totals 15 residues. CDR3 loop: CATSRWTSVADTQYF. CDR3 nucleotides: TGTGCCACCAGCAGATGGACCTCCGTAGCAGATACGCAGTATTTT.

This clonotype was observed a handful of times. The chain couples TRBV6-1 to TRBJ1-5; D unresolved. The V end was cut by 4 bases, the J end by 5 bases, with 9 bases between. From germline, CDR1 is MNHNS and CDR2 SASEGT. This CDR3 has 13 amino acids. The CDR3: CASSGEAHQPQHF. The CDR3 DNA is TGTGCCAGCAGTGGCGAGGCTCATCAGCCCCAGCATTTT.

Ten or more counts support this clonotype. V gene TRBV7-2 combines with J gene TRBJ2-6; D gene unclear. Germline V gene sequence: CDR1 SGHTA, CDR2 FQGNSA. Trimming pared 5 bases from V and 4 bases from J, leaving 9 bases between. The CDR3 consists of 14 residues. The CDR3 DNA reads TGTGCCAGCAGCCTGCCGCGGGGGGCCAACGTCCTGACTTTC. It codes for CASSLPRGANVLTF.

In its sample, this clonotype was seen a few times. The chain couples TRBV2 to TRBJ1-1; maybe TRBD1 (5 bases). V lost 5 bases to trimming and J lost 11 bases, with 15 bases between them. Germline V gene data show CDR1 as SNHLY and CDR2 as FYNNEI. The CDR3 sequence is 12 residues long. CDR3 sequence (DNA): TGTGCCAGCAGTCCCCCCGGCAGGGTGGCTTTCTTT. Translation: CASSPPGRVAFF.

The chain is built from TRBV6-2 or TRBV6-3 and TRBJ1-1, with D possibly matching TRBD1 (5 bases). The V and J ends lost 9 bases and 10 bases respectively, with 27 bases between them. Germline values: CDR1 MNHEY, CDR2 SVGEGT. This CDR3 region has 15 residues. The CDR3 DNA reads TGTGCCAGTCTCCCTATGGGACGGGGGGAAAATGCAGCTTTCTTT. Translation: CASLPMGRGENAAFF.